This T cell receptor (beta chain) was documented in a study of cytomegalovirus exposure and HLA in healthy donors. A word on this clone: Its antigen is unknown.

V shed 5 bases and J 3 bases; nucleotides not matched to a gene: 7. The CDR3 totals 16 residues. Germline values: CDR1 SGHNT, CDR2 YENEEA. PCR amplification relied on 60 Vbeta primers (plus 13 Jbeta primers). Using immunoSEQ multiplex PCR, the repertoire was profiled, and TCRdb retains in-frame clones only, with some absent. The sample lists 90,000 to 110,000 clones, 73% occurring once. General study results and limits: Under in vitro conditions, a few CMV-associated chains were confirmed as specific for CMV antigens. The study labeled roughly 160 TCR beta chains cytomegalovirus-associated. In a later analysis, TCR beta V- and J-gene trimming showed a link to a missense DCLRE1C variant. Using a false discovery rate of 0.05, a later analysis showed that 15,000 to 20,000 TCR beta sequences were associated with HLA alleles.

Sequencing was done on a sample of PBMCs. The chain is built from TRBV11-3 and TRBJ2-3, with 11 bases lining up with TRBD2. The TCR originated in a man aged 40-49 years in good health and CMV-seronegative. The CDR3 sequence is CASSAGTSGWTDTQYF. The CDR3 DNA reads TGTGCCAGCAGCGCAGGGACTAGCGGTTGGACAGATACGCAGTATTTT. The complete variable domain, with remaining parts taken from reference TRBV11-3 and TRBJ2-3, reads EAGVVQSPRYKIIEKKQPVAFWCNPISGHNTLYWYLQNLGQGPELLIRYENEEAVDDSQLPKDRFSAERLKGVDSTLKIQPAELGDSAVYLCASSAGTSGWTDTQYFGPGTRLTVL.